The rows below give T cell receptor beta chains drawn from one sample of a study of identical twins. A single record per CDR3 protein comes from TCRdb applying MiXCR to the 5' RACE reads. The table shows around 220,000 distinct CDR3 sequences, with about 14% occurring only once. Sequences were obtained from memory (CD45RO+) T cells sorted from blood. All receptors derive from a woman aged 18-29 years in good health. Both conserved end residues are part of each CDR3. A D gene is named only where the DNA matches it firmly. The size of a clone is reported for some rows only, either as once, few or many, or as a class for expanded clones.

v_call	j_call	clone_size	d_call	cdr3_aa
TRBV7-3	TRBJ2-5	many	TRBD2	CASSPSAGGVETQYF
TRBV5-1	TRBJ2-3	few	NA	CASNAGPADPTDTQYF
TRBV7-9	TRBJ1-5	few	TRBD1	CASSLGGQGGQPQHF
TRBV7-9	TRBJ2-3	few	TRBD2	CASGLGQYF
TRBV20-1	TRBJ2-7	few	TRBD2	CSARKAAGAYEQYF
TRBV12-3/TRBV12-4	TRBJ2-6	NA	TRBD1	CAIGQGVTGANVLTF
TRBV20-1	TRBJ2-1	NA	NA	CSASHGVSSSYNEQFF
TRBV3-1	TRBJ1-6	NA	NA	CASSQVGRRGSPLHF
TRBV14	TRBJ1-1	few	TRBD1	CASSQDLGQVNTEAFF
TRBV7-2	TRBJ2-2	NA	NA	CASSLGAVTNTGELFF
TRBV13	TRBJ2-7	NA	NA	CASSLLGLEAYEQYF
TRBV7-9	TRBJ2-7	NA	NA	CASSLIGAEYEQYF
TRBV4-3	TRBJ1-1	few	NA	CASSQDPETLMNTEAFF
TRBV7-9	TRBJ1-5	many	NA	CASSSGQPNQPQHF
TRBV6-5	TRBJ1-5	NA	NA	CASSYRQVDQPQHF
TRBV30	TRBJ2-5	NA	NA	CAWSVGLSETQYF
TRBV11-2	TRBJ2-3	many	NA	CASSPGAGVWDTQYF
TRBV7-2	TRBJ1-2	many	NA	CASSLEEYGYTF
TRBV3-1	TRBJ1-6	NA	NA	CASSHGLNSPLHF
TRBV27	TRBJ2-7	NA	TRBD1	CASSLSEFSGQGYEQYF
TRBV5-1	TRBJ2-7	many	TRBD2	CASSLGLAGTYEQYF
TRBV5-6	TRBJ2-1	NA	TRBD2	CASSLGTSVYNEQFF
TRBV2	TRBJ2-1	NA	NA	CASSGRERDEQFF
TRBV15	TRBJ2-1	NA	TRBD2	CATSRDLGGRAGNEQFF
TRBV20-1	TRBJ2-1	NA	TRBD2	CSARGNSGRALNEQFF
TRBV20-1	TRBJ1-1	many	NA	CSASRGSNTEAFF
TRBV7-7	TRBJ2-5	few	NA	CASSLGVLQETQYF
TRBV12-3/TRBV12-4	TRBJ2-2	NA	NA	CASSRYTGTTVELFF
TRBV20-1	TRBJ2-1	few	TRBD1	CSATRTGGKYNEQFF
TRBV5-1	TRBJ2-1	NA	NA	CASSLIGGQNNEQFF
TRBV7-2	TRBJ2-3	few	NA	CASSLVGASDTQYF
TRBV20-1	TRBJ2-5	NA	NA	CSASDRGWGETQYF
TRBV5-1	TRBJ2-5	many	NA	CASSLEQGGETQYF
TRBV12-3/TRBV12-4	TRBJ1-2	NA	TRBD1	CASSWDRGRANYGYTF